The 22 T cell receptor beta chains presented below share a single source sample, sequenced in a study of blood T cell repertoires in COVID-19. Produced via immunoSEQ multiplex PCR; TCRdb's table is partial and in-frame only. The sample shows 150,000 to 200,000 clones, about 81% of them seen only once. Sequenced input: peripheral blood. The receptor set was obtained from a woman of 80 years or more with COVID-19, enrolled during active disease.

The DNA of the CDR3 is TGTGCCAGCAGTTTTACCATGGGAGGGGGTGACAATGAGCAGTTCTTC. It specifies CASSFTMGGGDNEQFF. The chain has TRBV6-5 and TRBJ2-1; tentative D call: TRBD2 (7 bases). Trimming pared 4 bases from V and 5 bases from J, leaving 18 bases between. This CDR3 is 16 amino acids long. Germline CDR1 is MNHEY and CDR2 is SVGAGI.

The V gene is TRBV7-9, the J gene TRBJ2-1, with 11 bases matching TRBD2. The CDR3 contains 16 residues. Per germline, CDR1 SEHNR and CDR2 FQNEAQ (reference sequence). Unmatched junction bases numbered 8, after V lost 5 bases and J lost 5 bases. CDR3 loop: CASSPRTSGRNNEQFF. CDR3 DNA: TGTGCCAGCAGCCCCCGGACTAGCGGGCGAAACAATGAGCAGTTCTTC.

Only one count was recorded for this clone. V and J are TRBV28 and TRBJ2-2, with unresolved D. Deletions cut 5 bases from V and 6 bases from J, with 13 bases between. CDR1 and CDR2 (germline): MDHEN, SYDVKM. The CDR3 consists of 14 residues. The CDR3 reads CASSQPSVPGELFF. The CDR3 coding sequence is TGTGCCAGCAGTCAGCCGAGCGTCCCCGGGGAGCTGTTTTTT.

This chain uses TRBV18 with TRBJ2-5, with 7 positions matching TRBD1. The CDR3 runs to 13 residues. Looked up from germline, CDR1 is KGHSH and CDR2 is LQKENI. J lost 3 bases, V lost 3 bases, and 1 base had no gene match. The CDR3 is CASSPGQEETQYF. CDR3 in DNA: TGTGCCAGCTCACCCGGACAGGAAGAGACCCAGTACTTC. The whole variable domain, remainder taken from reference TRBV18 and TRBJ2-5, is NAGVMQNPRHLVRRRGQEARLRCSPMKGHSHVYWYRQLPEEGLKFMVYLQKENIIDESGMPKERFSAEFPKEGPSILRIQQVVRGDSAAYFCASSPGQEETQYFGPGTRLLVL.

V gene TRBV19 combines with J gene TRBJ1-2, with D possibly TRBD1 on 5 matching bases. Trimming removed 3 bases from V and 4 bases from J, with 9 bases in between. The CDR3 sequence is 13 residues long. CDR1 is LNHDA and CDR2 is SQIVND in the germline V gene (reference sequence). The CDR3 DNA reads TGTGCCAGTAGTATCCTCCAGGGCTATGGCTACACCTTC. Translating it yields CASSILQGYGYTF. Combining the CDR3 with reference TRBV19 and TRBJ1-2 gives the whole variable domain DGGITQSPKYLFRKEGQNVTLSCEQNLNHDAMYWYRQDPGQGLRLIYYSQIVNDFQKGDIAEGYSVSREKKESFPLTVTSAQKNPTAFYLCASSILQGYGYTFGSGTRLTVV.

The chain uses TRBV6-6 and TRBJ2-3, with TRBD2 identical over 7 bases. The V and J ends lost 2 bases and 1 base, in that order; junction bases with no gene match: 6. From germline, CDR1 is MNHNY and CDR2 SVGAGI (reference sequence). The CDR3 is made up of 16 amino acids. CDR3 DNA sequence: TGTGCCAGCAGTTACCAGCGGGGAGGAGGCACAGATACGCAGTATTTT. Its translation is CASSYQRGGGTDTQYF.

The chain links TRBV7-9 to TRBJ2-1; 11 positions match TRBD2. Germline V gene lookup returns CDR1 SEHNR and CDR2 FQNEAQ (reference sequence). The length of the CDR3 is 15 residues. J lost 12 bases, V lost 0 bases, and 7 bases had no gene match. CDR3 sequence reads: CASSLAGTSGSGQFF. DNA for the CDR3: TGTGCCAGCAGCTTAGCGGGGACTAGCGGATCAGGGCAGTTCTTC.

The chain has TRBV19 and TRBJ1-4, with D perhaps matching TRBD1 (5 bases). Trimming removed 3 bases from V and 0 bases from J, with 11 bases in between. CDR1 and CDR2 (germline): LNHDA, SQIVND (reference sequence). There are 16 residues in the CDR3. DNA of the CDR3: TGTGCCAGTAGTATGACGACAGATACAACTAATGAAAAACTGTTTTTT. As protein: CASSMTTDTTNEKLFF.

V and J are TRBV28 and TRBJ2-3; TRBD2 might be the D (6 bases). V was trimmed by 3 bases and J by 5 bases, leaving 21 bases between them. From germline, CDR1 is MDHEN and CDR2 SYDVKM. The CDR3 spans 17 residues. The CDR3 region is CASSFQTGRRALDTQYF. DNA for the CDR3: TGTGCCAGCAGTTTCCAGACTGGTAGGAGGGCCCTAGATACGCAGTATTTT.

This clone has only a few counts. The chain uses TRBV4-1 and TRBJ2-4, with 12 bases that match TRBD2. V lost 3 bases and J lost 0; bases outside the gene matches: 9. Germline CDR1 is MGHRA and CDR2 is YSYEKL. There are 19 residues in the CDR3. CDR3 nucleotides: TGCGCCAGCAGCCACTTAGCACAACTAGCGGGGGGAGCCAAAAACATTCAGTACTTC. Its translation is CASSHLAQLAGGAKNIQYF.

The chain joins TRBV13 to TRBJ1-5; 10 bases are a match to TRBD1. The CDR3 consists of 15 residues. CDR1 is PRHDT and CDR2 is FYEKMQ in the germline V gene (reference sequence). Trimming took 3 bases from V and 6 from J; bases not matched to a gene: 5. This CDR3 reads CASSFLTGGGQPQHF. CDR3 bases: TGTGCCAGCAGCTTCCTGACAGGGGGCGGTCAGCCCCAGCATTTT.

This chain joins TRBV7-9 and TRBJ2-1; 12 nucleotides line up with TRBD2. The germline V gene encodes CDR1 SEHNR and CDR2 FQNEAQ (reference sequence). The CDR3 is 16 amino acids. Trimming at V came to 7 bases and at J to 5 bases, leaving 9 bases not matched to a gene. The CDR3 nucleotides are TGTGCCAGCACCACCGGGACTAGCGGGCCCCACAATGAGCAGTTCTTC. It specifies CASTTGTSGPHNEQFF.

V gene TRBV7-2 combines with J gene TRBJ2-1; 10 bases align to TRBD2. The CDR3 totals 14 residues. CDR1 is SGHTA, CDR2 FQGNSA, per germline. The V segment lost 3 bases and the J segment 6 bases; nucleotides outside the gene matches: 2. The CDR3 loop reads CASSFSSGSNEQFF. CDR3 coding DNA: TGTGCCAGCAGCTTTTCTAGCGGGAGCAATGAGCAGTTCTTC.

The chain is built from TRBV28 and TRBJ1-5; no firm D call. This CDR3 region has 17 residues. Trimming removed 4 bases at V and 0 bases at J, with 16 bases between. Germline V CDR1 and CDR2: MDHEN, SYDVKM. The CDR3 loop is CASSSLAQAYSNQPQHF. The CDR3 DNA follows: TGTGCCAGCAGTTCACTAGCTCAGGCGTATAGCAATCAGCCCCAGCATTTT.

The CDR3 DNA follows: TGTGCCAGCTCACCGTCGACAGGAGGAGAGCAGTACTTC. Amino acids: CASSPSTGGEQYF. The V call is TRBV18, the J call TRBJ2-7; the D gene is possibly TRBD1 (6 bases). Germline V gives CDR1 KGHSH, CDR2 LQKENI. There are 13 residues in the CDR3. The ends were cut back, 3 bases at V and 7 bases at J, with 13 bases in the middle.

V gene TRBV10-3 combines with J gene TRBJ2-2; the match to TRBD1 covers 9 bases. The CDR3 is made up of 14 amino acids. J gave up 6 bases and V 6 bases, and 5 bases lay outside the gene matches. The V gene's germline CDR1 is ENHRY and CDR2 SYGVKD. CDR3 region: CAIRGTGKAGELFF. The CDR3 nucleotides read TGTGCCATCAGGGGGACAGGGAAGGCCGGGGAGCTGTTTTTT.

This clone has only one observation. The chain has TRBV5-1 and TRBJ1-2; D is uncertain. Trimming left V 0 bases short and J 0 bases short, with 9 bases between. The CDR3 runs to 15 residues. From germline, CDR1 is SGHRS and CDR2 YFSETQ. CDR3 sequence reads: CASSLALTANYGYTF. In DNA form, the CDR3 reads TGCGCCAGCAGCTTGGCTCTTACAGCTAACTATGGCTACACCTTC.

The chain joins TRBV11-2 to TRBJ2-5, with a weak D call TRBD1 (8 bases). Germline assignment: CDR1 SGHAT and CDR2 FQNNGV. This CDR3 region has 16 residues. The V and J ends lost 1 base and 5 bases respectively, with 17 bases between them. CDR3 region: CASSLVGGTGGETQYF. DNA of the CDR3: TGTGCCAGCAGCTTAGTGGGGGGGACAGGCGGGGAGACCCAGTACTTC. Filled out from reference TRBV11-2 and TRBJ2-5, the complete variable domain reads EAGVAQSPRYKIIEKRQSVAFWCNPISGHATLYWYQQILGQGPKLLIQFQNNGVVDDSQLPKDRFSAERLKGVDSTLKIQPAKLEDSAVYLCASSLVGGTGGETQYFGPGTRLLVL.

CDR3 loop: CASSFWGAAKYF. The CDR3, as DNA: TGTGCCAGCAGCTTTTGGGGAGCAGCCAAGTATTTT. The chain carries TRBV7-9 and TRBJ2-3, with D possibly TRBD2 on 5 matching bases. CDR1 and CDR2 (germline): SEHNR, FQNEAQ (reference sequence). The CDR3 spans 12 residues. V lost 3 bases and J 13 bases, leaving 14 bases between the germline ends.

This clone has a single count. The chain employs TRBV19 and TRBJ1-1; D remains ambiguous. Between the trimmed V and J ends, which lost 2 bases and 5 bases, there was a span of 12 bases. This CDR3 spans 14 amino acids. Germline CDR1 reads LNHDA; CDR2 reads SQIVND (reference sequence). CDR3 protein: CASSISGRVTEAFF. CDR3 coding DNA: TGTGCCAGTAGTATATCCGGGAGGGTGACTGAAGCTTTCTTT.

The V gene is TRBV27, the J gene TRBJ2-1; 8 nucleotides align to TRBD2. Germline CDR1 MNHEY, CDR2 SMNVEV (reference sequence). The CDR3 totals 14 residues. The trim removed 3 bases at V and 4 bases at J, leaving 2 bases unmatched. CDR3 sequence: CASSFRLAYNEQFF. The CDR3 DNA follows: TGTGCCAGCAGTTTCCGACTAGCGTACAATGAGCAGTTCTTC.

In DNA, the CDR3 is TGTGCCAGCAGCCCAGCTAGCGGGAGGGCTCGGGGCAATGAGCAGTTCTTC. Protein sequence: CASSPASGRARGNEQFF. The V call is TRBV7-9, the J call TRBJ2-1; TRBD2 matches at 12 bases. The junction had 11 bases not matched to a gene; V was cut back by 5 bases and J by 6 bases. Germline V gives CDR1 SEHNR, CDR2 FQNEAQ (reference sequence). This CDR3 is 17 amino acids long.